The 11 T cell receptor beta chains below come from one sample, sequenced in a study of early T cells in non-severe SARS-CoV-2 infection (dated by TCRdb to about 2021). The library was generated by 5' RACE. The sequencer was a NextSeq 500. TCRdb's own reprocessing of the public reads used fastp at Q25 and MiXCR and kept productive beta chains. Rows with one shared CDR3 protein collapse into an entry with the most common genes and DNA. For this sample the table gives around 53,000 distinct CDR3 sequences, of which approximately 12% were detected only once. 9.1% of the sample belongs to the ten largest clones. Sequenced material: whole blood. Receptors originate from an adult who was a healthcare worker with PCR-confirmed SARS-CoV-2 infection or an uninfected control (not recorded which).

This clonotype was counted between two and nine times. This sequence joins TRBV28 and TRBJ1-3; 7 bases line up with TRBD1. This CDR3 region has 16 residues. The germline V gene encodes CDR1 MDHEN and CDR2 SYDVKM. After removal of 5 bases from V and 5 bases from J, the junction contained 12 bases not matched to a gene. CDR3 protein: CASSARTGTDRNTIYF. CDR3 in DNA: TGTGCCAGCAGTGCGCGAACCGGGACAGATAGAAACACCATATATTTT.

With respect to this clonotype: An end of the junction does not agree with germline; a read error may underlie this. This chain connects TRBV28 to TRBJ2-1, with 12 bases aligning to TRBD2. The CDR3 has 13 amino acids. Germline CDR1 reads MDHEN; CDR2 reads SYDVKM. CDR3 in amino acids: CQQSSSGGGEQFF. CDR3 bases: TGCCAGCAGTCTTCTAGCGGGGGGGGTGAGCAGTTCTTC. The full variable domain, rest sourced from reference TRBV28 and TRBJ2-1, is DVKVTQSSRYLVKRTGEKVFLECVQDMDHENMFWYRQDPGLGLRLIYFSYDVKMKEKGDIPEGYSVSREKKERFSLILESASTNQTSMYLCQQSSSGGGEQFFGPGTRLTVL.

V and J are TRBV12-3 or TRBV12-4 and TRBJ2-1; 12 nucleotides agree with TRBD2. This CDR3 contains 14 residues. The trim removed 11 bases at V and 9 bases at J, leaving 11 bases unmatched. This chain's CDR3 is CAGIGLAGPPEQFF. The CDR3 nucleotides are TGTGCCGGAATCGGACTAGCGGGACCGCCTGAGCAGTTCTTC.

The gene calls are TRBV2 and TRBJ1-6, with D perhaps TRBD1 (6 bases). Trimming pared 6 bases from V and 6 bases from J, leaving 18 bases between. Germline-derived CDR1 and CDR2 are SNHLY and FYNNEI. The CDR3 totals 16 residues. The CDR3 DNA follows: TGTGCCAGCAGCTTCGACAGGCCCAGGCCTAATTCACCCCTCCACTTT. This codes for CASSFDRPRPNSPLHF.

This clonotype has ten or more counts. The chain recombines TRBV12-3 or TRBV12-4 with TRBJ2-7, with D tentatively TRBD1 or TRBD2 (5 bases each). V lost 1 base, J lost 2 bases, and 12 bases lay in between. This CDR3 has 15 amino acids. The CDR3 nucleotides are TGTGCCAGCAGTTTAGTAAGTCTGGGACCCTACGAGCAGTACTTC. It yields the protein CASSLVSLGPYEQYF.

At least ten counts were recorded for this clonotype. This sequence joins TRBV7-8 and TRBJ2-3; 10 nucleotides agree with TRBD2. Looked up from germline, CDR1 is SGHVS and CDR2 is FQNEAQ. The CDR3 extends over 16 amino acids. V lost 4 bases and J lost 3; bases outside the gene matches: 7. The CDR3 protein is CASSYKRGGQTDTQYF. In DNA, the CDR3 is TGTGCCAGCAGCTATAAGCGGGGGGGCCAAACAGATACGCAGTATTTT.

This clonotype was counted only a few times. The chain uses TRBV3-1 and TRBJ1-1, with 7 bases matching TRBD1. Germline loops: CDR1 LGHDT, CDR2 YNNKEL (reference sequence). CDR3 length: 15 amino acids. Trimming cost V 4 bases and J 2 bases; bases outside gene matches: 7. CDR3 DNA: TGTGCCAGCAGCCTTAGACAGGGAACTAACACTGAAGCTTTCTTT. Its protein is CASSLRQGTNTEAFF.

In this sample, this clonotype turned up a few times. The CDR3 DNA sequence: TGTGCCAGCAGTTTAATTGGGGGGGGATATTCCTCCTACAATGAGCAGTTCTTC. Encoded protein: CASSLIGGGYSSYNEQFF. The J gene is TRBJ2-1, the V gene TRBV27; 7 bases match TRBD2. This CDR3 spans 18 amino acids. J lost 0 bases, V lost 2 bases, and 10 bases had no gene match. In germline, CDR1 is MNHEY, CDR2 SMNVEV (reference sequence).

There are a few counts of this clonotype. The chain combines TRBV5-4 with TRBJ1-2; no definite D call. V was pared by 0 bases and J by 0 bases, with 9 bases between. This CDR3 comprises 15 residues. Germline V gives CDR1 SGHNT, CDR2 YYREEE (reference sequence). This chain's CDR3 is CASSLGTASNYGYTF. In DNA, the CDR3 is TGTGCCAGCAGCTTGGGCACAGCCTCTAACTATGGCTACACCTTC. Full variable domain (rest looked up from reference TRBV5-4 and TRBJ1-2): ETGVTQSPTHLIKTRGQQVTLRCSSQSGHNTVSWYQQALGQGPQFIFQYYREEENGRGNFPPRFSGLQFPNYSSELNVNALELDDSALYLCASSLGTASNYGYTFGSGTRLTVV.

This clonotype has ten or more counts. CDR3 protein: CASSPRTGTGELFF. The CDR3 coding sequence is TGTGCCAGCAGCCCTCGGACGGGCACCGGGGAGCTGTTTTTT. The genes are TRBV14 and TRBJ2-2; the D is unclear. Trimming cost V 4 bases and J 4 bases, with 10 bases left between them. Looked up from germline, CDR1 is SGHDN and CDR2 is FVKESK. There are 14 residues in the CDR3.

This clonotype appeared many times. V and J are TRBV4-2 and TRBJ2-1, with TRBD2 as a possible D gene (5 bases). Trimming pared 3 bases from V and 9 bases from J, leaving 15 bases between. This CDR3 contains 14 residues. Germline V gene lookup returns CDR1 LGHNA and CDR2 YNFKEQ. The CDR3 DNA reads as TGTGCCAGCAGCCATCCGGGATCACTCAGTGAGCAGTTCTTC. Protein product: CASSHPGSLSEQFF.